Below are 17 T cell receptor beta chains sequenced from a single sample in a study of T cells in narcolepsy. Profiled with immunoSEQ multiplex PCR; TCRdb holds only in-frame clones, not every one. This sample has approximately 26,000 clones, with more than 75% found just once. Sequenced material: memory (CD45RA-) CD4+ T cells from blood. The receptors shown here come from a human donor in good health.

This clone was observed a handful of times. The V call is TRBV6-6, the J call TRBJ2-2; D gene unclear. The V gene lost 5 bases and the J gene lost 4 bases, with 8 bases spanning the gap. CDR1 and CDR2 from the germline V gene are MNHNY and SVGAGI (reference sequence). CDR3 length equals 13 residues. The CDR3 bases are TGTGCCAGCAGTCAAGTATCCACCGGGGAGCTGTTTTTT. It translates to CASSQVSTGELFF.

This clone appeared once. This rearrangement joins TRBV7-8 to TRBJ2-1, with D perhaps TRBD1 (5 bases). Germline V gene lookup returns CDR1 SGHVS and CDR2 FQNEAQ. The CDR3 is made up of 16 amino acids. Trimming removed 5 bases from V and 0 bases from J, with 14 bases in between. CDR3 coding DNA: TGTGCCAGCAGCGCGGAAGGGGTAAGCTCCTACAATGAGCAGTTCTTC. Encoded protein: CASSAEGVSSYNEQFF.

There are a few counts of this clone. V and J are TRBV5-1 and TRBJ2-7, with D unclear. The CDR3 extends over 15 amino acids. Per the germline V gene, CDR1 is SGHRS and CDR2 is YFSETQ. V was pared by 4 bases and J by 6 bases, with 20 bases between. CDR3 in amino acids: CASSREGRAAAEQYF. Written as DNA, the CDR3 is TGCGCCAGCAGCAGGGAAGGTAGGGCAGCTGCCGAGCAGTACTTC. The full variable domain, with the rest looked up from reference TRBV5-1 and TRBJ2-7, is KAGVTQTPRYLIKTRGQQVTLSCSPISGHRSVSWYQQTPGQGLQFLFEYFSETQRNKGNFPGRFSGRQFSNSRSEMNVSTLELGDSALYLCASSREGRAAAEQYFGPGTRLTVT.

This chain joins TRBV19 and TRBJ2-1, with 8 bases fitting TRBD1. Germline CDR1 reads LNHDA; CDR2 reads SQIVND (reference sequence). The CDR3 spans 16 residues. V gave up 3 bases and J gave up 1 base; unmatched junction bases: 5. The chain's CDR3 is CASSMQGATSYNEQFF. The CDR3 DNA follows: TGTGCCAGTAGTATGCAGGGGGCTACGTCCTACAATGAGCAGTTCTTC.

V usage is TRBV5-1 and J usage is TRBJ1-2, with 8 bases identical to TRBD1. With V trimmed by 2 bases and J by 8 bases, 5 bases remained unmatched. Per the germline V gene, CDR1 is SGHRS and CDR2 is YFSETQ. This CDR3 has 13 amino acids. The CDR3 loop reads CASSFGQGRGYTF. In DNA, the CDR3 is TGCGCCAGCAGCTTCGGACAGGGAAGAGGCTACACCTTC.

This clone is a singleton in its sample. This rearrangement joins TRBV6-5 to TRBJ2-5, with 7 bases aligning to TRBD2. This CDR3 contains 14 residues. Per germline, CDR1 MNHEY and CDR2 SVGAGI. J lost 9 bases, V lost 8 bases, and 15 bases had no gene match. CDR3 region: CASCPAGRSGAQYF. The CDR3, as DNA: TGTGCCAGCTGTCCAGCGGGGCGATCCGGGGCCCAGTACTTC.

This CDR3 is CASSHGQGNQPQHF. For the CDR3, the DNA is TGCGCCAGCAGCCACGGGCAGGGCAATCAGCCCCAGCATTTT. The rearrangement uses TRBV4-3 and TRBJ1-5; D uncertain. Germline V gene data show CDR1 as LGHNA and CDR2 as YSLEER. V lost 3 bases and J lost 2, with 8 bases in between. The CDR3 is 14 amino acids.

The V gene is TRBV19, the J gene TRBJ1-3; 8 bases match TRBD1. Per germline, CDR1 LNHDA and CDR2 SQIVND (reference sequence). With V trimmed by 5 bases and J by 0 bases, 6 bases remained unmatched. This CDR3 has 16 amino acids. CDR3 bases: TGTGCCAGTAGTCTACGGACAGGGTCCTCTGGAAACACCATATATTTT. The encoded protein is CASSLRTGSSGNTIYF.

This chain links TRBV4-2 with TRBJ2-2, with D possibly matching TRBD1 (6 bases). Germline V gives CDR1 LGHNA, CDR2 YNFKEQ. Trimming shortened V by 7 bases and J by 6 bases, and 18 bases separated the two germline ends. The CDR3 runs to 15 residues. The CDR3 spells CASNRGTTIAGELFF. The CDR3 region has the DNA TGTGCCAGCAATAGGGGGACCACGATCGCCGGGGAGCTGTTTTTT.

The chain employs TRBV11-2 and TRBJ1-5; D is possibly TRBD1 (6 bases). Trimming pared 5 bases from V and 7 bases from J, leaving 18 bases between. Germline lookup yields CDR1 SGHAT and CDR2 FQNNGV. The CDR3 is 15 amino acids. The CDR3 region is CASSPSGGGGQPQHF. CDR3 bases: TGTGCCAGCAGCCCATCGGGGGGCGGCGGACAGCCCCAGCATTTT.

The chain uses TRBV11-2 and TRBJ2-7; no definite D call. Trimming left V 3 bases short and J 3 bases short, with 9 bases between. CDR3 length: 13 amino acids. Germline V lookup: CDR1 SGHAT, CDR2 FQNNGV. The CDR3 protein is CASSLGKVYEQYF. The CDR3 nucleotides read TGTGCCAGCAGCTTGGGTAAAGTCTACGAGCAGTACTTC.

The rearrangement uses TRBV10-2 and TRBJ1-1; no definite D call. V was cut by 9 bases and J by 0 bases, with 11 bases left in between. CDR1 is WSHSY, CDR2 SAAADI, per germline. The CDR3 runs to 13 residues. The CDR3, as DNA: TGCGCCAGGGCCGAGGGCATGAACACTGAAGCTTTCTTT. Amino acid sequence: CARAEGMNTEAFF.

This clone was counted once. The chain has TRBV30 and TRBJ1-4; 7 positions match TRBD1. Germline loops: CDR1 GTSNPN, CDR2 SVGIG (reference sequence). The CDR3 length is 15 residues. V lost 0 bases and J lost 8; bases outside the gene matches: 9. The CDR3 bases are TGTGCCTGGAGTGTTGGACAGGCCAGGGGAGAAAAACTGTTTTTT. Residues: CAWSVGQARGEKLFF. Based on the CDR3 plus reference TRBV30 and TRBJ1-4, the full variable domain is SQTIHQWPATLVQPVGSPLSLECTVEGTSNPNLYWYRQAAGRGLQLLFYSVGIGQISSEVPQNLSASRPQDRQFILSSKKLLLSDSGFYLCAWSVGQARGEKLFFGSGTQLSVL.

This chain links TRBV11-2 with TRBJ2-2, with 7 bases lining up with TRBD1. There are 14 residues in the CDR3. The ends lost 4 bases at V and 6 bases at J; junction bases unmatched: 5. CDR1 and CDR2 from the germline V gene are SGHAT and FQNNGV. The DNA of the CDR3 is TGTGCCAGCAGCTCGAACAGGGGCTCCGGGGAGCTGTTTTTT. This encodes CASSSNRGSGELFF. The whole variable domain, remainder taken from reference TRBV11-2 and TRBJ2-2, is EAGVAQSPRYKIIEKRQSVAFWCNPISGHATLYWYQQILGQGPKLLIQFQNNGVVDDSQLPKDRFSAERLKGVDSTLKIQPAKLEDSAVYLCASSSNRGSGELFFGEGSRLTVL.

This clone was seen only a few times. CDR3 sequence: CASSQTSGKGEQFF. Here the CDR3 DNA reads TGCGCCAGCAGCCAGACTAGCGGGAAGGGTGAGCAGTTCTTC. The chain has TRBV10-2 and TRBJ2-1, with 11 bases matching TRBD2. Germline V gene data show CDR1 as WSHSY and CDR2 as SAAADI. CDR3 length: 14 amino acids. Losses at the gene ends were 6 bases for V and 9 bases for J; bases not matched to a gene: 7.

V is TRBV6-1 and J is TRBJ1-1; no clear D. CDR3 size: 13 residues. V dropped 0 bases and J dropped 4 bases, with 6 bases sitting between them. Germline V lookup: CDR1 MNHNS, CDR2 SASEGT. This chain's CDR3 is CASSEASVTEAFF. CDR3 nucleotides: TGTGCCAGCAGTGAAGCGAGTGTCACTGAAGCTTTCTTT.

This chain uses TRBV2 with TRBJ2-1, with no clear D. The CDR3 is made up of 13 amino acids. Between the trimmed V and J ends, which lost 4 bases and 13 bases, there was a span of 17 bases. Germline CDR1 SNHLY, CDR2 FYNNEI. The CDR3 sequence is CASSVVASVDQFF. DNA for the CDR3: TGTGCCAGCAGTGTTGTTGCCTCTGTTGATCAGTTCTTC.